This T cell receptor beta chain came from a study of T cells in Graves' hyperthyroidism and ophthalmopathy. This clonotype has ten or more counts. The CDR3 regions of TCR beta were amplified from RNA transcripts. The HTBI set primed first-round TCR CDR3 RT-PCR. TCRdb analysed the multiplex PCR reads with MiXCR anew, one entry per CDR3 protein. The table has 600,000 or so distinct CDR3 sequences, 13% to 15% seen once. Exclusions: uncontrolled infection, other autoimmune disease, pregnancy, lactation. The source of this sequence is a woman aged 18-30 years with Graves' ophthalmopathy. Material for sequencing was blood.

CDR3 amino acids: CASSSAWTSGANVLTF. The CDR3 DNA follows: TGTGCCAGCAGCTCCGCGTGGACCTCTGGGGCCAACGTCCTGACTTTC. V gene TRBV7-9 combines with J gene TRBJ2-6; D unresolved. Germline values: CDR1 SEHNR, CDR2 FQNEAQ (reference sequence). Trimming cost V 4 bases and J 0 bases, with 10 bases left between them. CDR3 length: 16 residues.